This T cell receptor beta chain was captured by sequencing in a study of regulatory T cells in long-lasting Graves disease. Study observations and caveats: Persistent Graves' disease cases displayed lower TCR diversity than newly diagnosed ones.

Arm-PCR of CDR3 regions and iRepertoire HTBI primers were used to build TCR beta libraries. Authors' data handling: Sample data revealed fewer than 70 TRBV and 14 TRBJ segments. TCRdb re-called the multiplex PCR reads through MiXCR, storing one row per CDR3 protein. What appears here as the V and J calls and clone size reflects TCRdb's work, not the paper's. Of over 200,000 distinct CDR3 sequences listed, 15% to 20% are singletons. Sample time point: newly diagnosed GD, antithyroid drugs for less than 3 months. RNA isolated from PBMCs was used to make the TCR library. To note about this clonotype: As yet, its antigen is unknown. A much more abundant neighbour one base away suggests this may be a read error.

Germline assignment: CDR1 LGHNT and CDR2 FRNRAP. V shed 7 bases, J shed 7 bases, and the junction held 12 bases outside the gene matches. The CDR3 contains 14 residues. Separately, the same data were catalogued under a study of T cells in Graves' hyperthyroidism and ophthalmopathy. That source adds: The primer set for the first-round RT-PCR of the TCR CDR3 was HTBI.

The sample in question was peripheral blood mononuclear cells (PBMCs), obtained at new diagnosis, from a patient treated with antithyroid drugs. The source of this sequence is a woman younger than 45 with Graves disease. This chain links TRBV12-5 with TRBJ1-1; 7 nucleotides match TRBD1. The CDR3 DNA is TGTGCTAGTGCCCGGAGAGGGGGCTTCGATGAAGCTTTCTTT. Translation gives CASARRGGFDEAFF. Full variable domain (outside the CDR3, taken from reference TRBV12-5 and TRBJ1-1): DARVTQTPRHKVTEMGQEVTMRCQPILGHNTVFWYRQTMMQGLELLAYFRNRAPLDDSGMPKDRFSAEMPDATLATLKIQPSEPRDSAVYFCASARRGGFDEAFFGQGTRLTVV.